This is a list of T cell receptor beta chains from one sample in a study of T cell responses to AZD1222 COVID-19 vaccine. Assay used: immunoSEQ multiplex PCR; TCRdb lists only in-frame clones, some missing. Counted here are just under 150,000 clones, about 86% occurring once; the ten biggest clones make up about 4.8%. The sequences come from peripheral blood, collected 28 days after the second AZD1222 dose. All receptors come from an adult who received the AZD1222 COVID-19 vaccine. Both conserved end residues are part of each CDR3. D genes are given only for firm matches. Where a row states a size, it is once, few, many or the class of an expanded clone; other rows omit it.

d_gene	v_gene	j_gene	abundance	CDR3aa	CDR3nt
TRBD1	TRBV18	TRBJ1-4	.	CASSPDRGNEKLFF	TGTGCCAGCTCACCGGACAGGGGAAATGAAAAACTGTTTTTT
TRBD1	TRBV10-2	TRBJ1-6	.	CASSEGQGPYNSPLHF	TGCGCCAGCAGTGAAGGACAGGGGCCCTATAATTCACCCCTCCACTTT
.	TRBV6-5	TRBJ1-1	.	CASSPLRAQEAFF	TGTGCCAGCAGTCCCCTGAGGGCACAAGAAGCTTTCTTT
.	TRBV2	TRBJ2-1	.	CARTDYNEQFF	TGTGCCAGGACAGATTACAATGAGCAGTTCTTC
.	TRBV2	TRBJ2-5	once	CAKGGAETQYF	TGTGCCAAAGGGGGTGCGGAGACCCAGTACTTC
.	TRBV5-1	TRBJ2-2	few	CASSSGVNTGELFF	TGCGCCAGCAGCTCCGGGGTTAACACCGGGGAGCTGTTTTTT
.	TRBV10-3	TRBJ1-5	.	CAISEGIQPQHF	TGTGCCATCAGTGAGGGGATCCAGCCCCAGCATTTT
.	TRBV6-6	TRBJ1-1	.	CASILATEAFF	TGTGCCAGCATTCTGGCCACTGAAGCTTTCTTT
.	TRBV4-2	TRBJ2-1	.	CASSQESIDEQFF	TGTGCCAGCAGCCAAGAGAGCATCGATGAGCAGTTCTTC
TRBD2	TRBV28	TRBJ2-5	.	CASILGGRGETQYF	TGTGCCAGCATTCTCGGCGGGAGGGGGGAGACCCAGTACTTC
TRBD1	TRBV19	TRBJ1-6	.	CASRPQGESSPLHF	TGTGCCAGTAGGCCACAGGGGGAAAGTTCACCCCTCCACTTT
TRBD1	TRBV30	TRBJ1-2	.	CAWSVWGGQDLYGYTF	TGTGCCTGGAGTGTATGGGGTGGACAGGACCTCTATGGCTACACCTTC
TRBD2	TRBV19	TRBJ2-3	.	CASSRGGRNTDTQYF	TGTGCCAGTAGTCGGGGGGGCAGGAACACAGATACGCAGTATTTT
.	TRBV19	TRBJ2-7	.	CASTPSQDAPYEQYF	TGTGCCAGTACCCCGTCGCAGGATGCCCCCTACGAGCAGTACTTC
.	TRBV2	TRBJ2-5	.	CASSSWGHNQETQYF	TGTGCCAGCAGTTCATGGGGACACAACCAAGAGACCCAGTACTTC
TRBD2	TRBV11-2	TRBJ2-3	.	CASSLDALAGGLGDTQYF	TGTGCCAGCAGCTTAGACGCACTAGCGGGGGGACTAGGGGATACGCAGTATTTT
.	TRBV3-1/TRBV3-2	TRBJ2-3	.	CASSQVGLHENTQYF	TGTGCCAGCAGCCAAGTGGGACTCCACGAAAATACGCAGTATTTT
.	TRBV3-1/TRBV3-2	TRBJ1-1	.	CASSQAPGANTEAFF	TGTGCCAGCAGCCAAGCCCCAGGCGCTAACACTGAAGCTTTCTTT
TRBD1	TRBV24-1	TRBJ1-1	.	CATSEGGTDEAFF	TGTGCCACCAGTGAGGGGGGGACAGATGAAGCTTTCTTT
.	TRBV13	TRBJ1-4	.	CASSLRTTATNEKLFF	TGTGCCAGCAGCCTCAGGACAACCGCAACTAATGAAAAACTGTTTTTT
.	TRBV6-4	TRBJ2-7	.	CARIRAPDRHEQYF	TGTGCCAGAATCCGGGCCCCCGATCGACACGAGCAGTACTTC
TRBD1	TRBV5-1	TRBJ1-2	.	CASSRDSSLSNYGYTF	TGCGCCAGCAGCCGGGACAGTTCCCTCTCTAACTATGGCTACACCTTC
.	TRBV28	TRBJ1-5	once	CASSPRAGDSNQPQHF	TGTGCCAGCAGCCCTCGGGCAGGGGATAGCAATCAGCCCCAGCATTTT
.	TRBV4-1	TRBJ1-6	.	CASSQDLTGSYNSPLHF	TGCGCCAGCAGCCAAGATTTGACGGGCTCCTATAATTCACCCCTCCACTTT
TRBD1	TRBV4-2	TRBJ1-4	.	CASSQDHRGGNEKLFF	TGTGCCAGCAGCCAAGACCACAGGGGTGGGAATGAAAAACTGTTTTTT
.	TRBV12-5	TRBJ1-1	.	CASGLVLSAGAFF	TGTGCTAGTGGTTTGGTACTGTCCGCCGGGGCTTTCTTT
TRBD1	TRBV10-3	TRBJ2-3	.	CAISEPGQGSTDTQYF	TGTGCCATCAGTGAGCCGGGACAGGGGAGCACAGATACGCAGTATTTT
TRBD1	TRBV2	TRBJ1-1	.	CASSGGQGPTEAFF	TGTGCCAGCAGTGGTGGACAGGGGCCGACTGAAGCTTTCTTT
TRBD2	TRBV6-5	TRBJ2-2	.	CASRPGLVNGELFF	TGTGCCAGCAGACCGGGACTAGTAAACGGGGAGCTGTTTTTT
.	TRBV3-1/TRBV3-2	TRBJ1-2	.	CASSLRGSAGVGYTF	TGTGCCAGCAGCCTCCGGGGCAGCGCGGGGGTTGGCTACACCTTC
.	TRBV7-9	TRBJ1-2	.	CASSLGEGYGYTF	TGTGCCAGCAGCCTAGGAGAGGGGTATGGCTACACCTTC
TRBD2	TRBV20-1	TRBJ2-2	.	CSASRSGGRTGELFF	TGCAGTGCTAGTCGGAGCGGGGGGAGGACCGGGGAGCTGTTTTTT